The 9 T cell receptor beta chains below come from one sample, sequenced in a study of vaccination effects on CD4 cells after COVID-19. Before sequencing took place, the ViraFEST assay used viral peptide pools to expand antigen-specific CD4+ T cells. Following culture for under 12 days, CD4+ T cells were isolated. Having tested negative for nucleocapsid antibodies, the vaccine recipients showed no prior SARS-CoV-2 infection. Using immunoSEQ multiplex PCR, the repertoire was profiled, and TCRdb retains in-frame clones only, with some absent. The sample consists of 78,000 or so clones, 78% of them appearing once. These receptors are not linked to any known antigen. Sequencing used CD4+ T cells from PBMCs cultured with SARS-CoV-2 spike peptides, obtained before COVID-19 vaccination. The receptors originated from a human donor who received a COVID-19 vaccine.

The J gene is TRBJ2-5, the V gene TRBV7-2, with D perhaps matching TRBD1 (5 bases). In germline, CDR1 is SGHTA, CDR2 FQGNSA. The CDR3 has 14 amino acids. Trimming cost V 6 bases and J 2 bases, with 13 bases left between them. DNA for the CDR3: TGTGCCAGCAGGGGATCAGGGATTCAAGAGACCCAGTACTTC. Amino acids: CASRGSGIQETQYF. The full variable domain, its missing parts supplied by reference TRBV7-2 and TRBJ2-5, is GAGVSQSPSNKVTEKGKDVELRCDPISGHTALYWYRQSLGQGLEFLIYFQGNSAPDKSGLPSDRFSAERTGGSVSTLTIQRTQQEDSAVYLCASRGSGIQETQYFGPGTRLLVL.

This chain connects TRBV19 to TRBJ1-5; D possibly corresponds to TRBD1 (6 bases). The CDR3 consists of 18 residues. Germline V gives CDR1 LNHDA, CDR2 SQIVND (reference sequence). V lost 6 bases, J lost 0 bases, and 21 bases lay in between. The CDR3 here is CASRASGVSQTSNQPQHF. The CDR3 region has the DNA TGTGCCAGTAGGGCATCAGGGGTAAGCCAAACTAGCAATCAGCCCCAGCATTTT.

The rearrangement links TRBV18 to TRBJ2-2; 10 bases are a match to TRBD1. CDR3 length: 17 amino acids. Germline CDR1 KGHSH, CDR2 LQKENI. V shed 0 bases, J shed 4 bases, and the junction held 5 bases outside the gene matches. The CDR3: CASSPPGTGASTGELFF. CDR3 sequence (DNA): TGTGCCAGCTCACCACCCGGGACAGGGGCCAGCACCGGGGAGCTGTTTTTT.

The chain recombines TRBV29-1 with TRBJ2-4; D perhaps matches TRBD1 (5 bases). The CDR3 is made up of 11 amino acids. Trimming pared 6 bases from V and 7 bases from J, leaving 10 bases between. In germline, CDR1 is SQVTM, CDR2 ANQGSEA. This CDR3 reads CSVWKGNIQYF. The CDR3 coding sequence is TGCAGCGTGTGGAAGGGGAACATTCAGTACTTC.

This chain connects TRBV29-1 to TRBJ2-5, with a possible D match to TRBD2 (7 bases). V was pared by 4 bases and J by 5 bases, with 17 bases between. Germline lookup yields CDR1 SQVTM and CDR2 ANQGSEA. The CDR3 totals 14 residues. CDR3 region: CSVVGAGAGETQYF. CDR3 sequence (DNA): TGCAGCGTTGTGGGCGCGGGGGCGGGCGAGACCCAGTACTTC.

This sequence joins TRBV3-1 (or the pseudogene TRBV3-2) and TRBJ1-1; D remains ambiguous. CDR1 and CDR2 (germline): LGHDT, YNNKEL (reference sequence). The V gene lost 1 base and the J gene lost 5 bases, with 8 bases spanning the gap. This CDR3 has 13 amino acids. The chain's CDR3 is CASSQGGVTEAFF. CDR3 bases: TGTGCCAGCAGCCAAGGTGGGGTTACTGAAGCTTTCTTT.

The chain is built from TRBV10-3 and TRBJ2-3, with a possible D match to TRBD2 (6 bases). V was trimmed by 4 bases and J by 0 bases, leaving 11 bases between them. Germline CDR1 and CDR2: ENHRY and SYGVKD. The CDR3 covers 15 residues. CDR3 sequence: CAISVAGFSTDTQYF. The CDR3 DNA reads TGTGCCATCAGTGTGGCGGGGTTTAGCACAGATACGCAGTATTTT.

There are a few counts of this clone. The chain couples TRBV9 to TRBJ1-2; D is unclear. V was pared by 3 bases and J by 8 bases, with 14 bases between. Germline V gene sequence: CDR1 SGDLS, CDR2 YYNGEE. There are 13 residues in the CDR3. The CDR3 spells CASSALGFEGYTF. CDR3 nucleotide sequence: TGTGCCAGCAGCGCTCTAGGGTTTGAAGGCTACACCTTC.

V usage is TRBV6-5 and J usage is TRBJ2-5; D is tentatively TRBD1 or TRBD2 (5 bases each). The CDR3 spans 13 residues. Deletions cut 4 bases from V and 4 bases from J, with 10 bases between. Germline V lookup: CDR1 MNHEY, CDR2 SVGAGI. The CDR3 DNA reads TGTGCCAGCAGTTCCCCGGGACGAGAGACCCAGTACTTC. Its translation: CASSSPGRETQYF.